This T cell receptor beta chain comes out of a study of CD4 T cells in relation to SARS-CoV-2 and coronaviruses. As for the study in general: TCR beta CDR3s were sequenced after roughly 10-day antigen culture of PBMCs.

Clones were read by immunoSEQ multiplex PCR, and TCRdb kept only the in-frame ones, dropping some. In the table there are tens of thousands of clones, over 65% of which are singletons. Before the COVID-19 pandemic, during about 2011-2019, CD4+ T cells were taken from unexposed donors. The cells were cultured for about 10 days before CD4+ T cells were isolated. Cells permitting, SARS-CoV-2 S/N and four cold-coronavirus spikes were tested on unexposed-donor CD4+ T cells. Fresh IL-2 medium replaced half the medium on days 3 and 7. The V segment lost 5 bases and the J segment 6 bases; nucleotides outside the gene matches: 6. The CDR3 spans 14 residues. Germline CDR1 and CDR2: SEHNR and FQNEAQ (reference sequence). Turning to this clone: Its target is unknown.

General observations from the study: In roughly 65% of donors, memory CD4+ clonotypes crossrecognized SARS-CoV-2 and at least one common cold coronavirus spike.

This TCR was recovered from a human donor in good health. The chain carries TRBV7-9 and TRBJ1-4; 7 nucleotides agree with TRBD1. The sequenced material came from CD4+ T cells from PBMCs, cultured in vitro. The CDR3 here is CASSMGQGDEKLFF. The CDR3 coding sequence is TGTGCCAGCAGCATGGGGCAGGGGGATGAAAAACTGTTTTTT.